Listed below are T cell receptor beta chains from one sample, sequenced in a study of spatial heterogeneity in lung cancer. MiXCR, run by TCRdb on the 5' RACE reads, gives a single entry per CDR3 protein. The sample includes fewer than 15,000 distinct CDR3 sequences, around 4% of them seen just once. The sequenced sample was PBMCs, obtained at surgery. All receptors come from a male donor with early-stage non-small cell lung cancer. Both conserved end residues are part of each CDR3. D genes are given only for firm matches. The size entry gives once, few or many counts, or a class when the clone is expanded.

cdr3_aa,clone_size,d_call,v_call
CASNGLAGSTDTQYF,many,TRBD2,TRBV4-2
CASSIQGGSYEQYF,many,NA,TRBV5-4
CASSPGGYTQYF,many,NA,TRBV7-7
CAWADRITSYGYTF,many,NA,TRBV7-2
CASSLVSQGGEQYF,many,NA,TRBV5-1
CASSSPGSRGNEQFF,medium-sized,NA,TRBV27
CASSQSTSSYEQYF,many,NA,TRBV5-1
CASSRRLAGEGIFNEQFF,many,TRBD2,TRBV7-6
CASPGPENTGELFF,few,NA,TRBV24-1
CSAVWSGRNEQYF,many,TRBD2,TRBV20-1
CASSLANTEAFF,many,NA,TRBV12-3/TRBV12-4
CASSPRAGGGNTEAFF,many,TRBD1,TRBV12-3/TRBV12-4
CASSLVSGRFNEQFF,many,NA,TRBV7-2
CSARKPGQGEQYF,medium-sized,TRBD1,TRBV20-1
CASSQVAGREDGELFF,many,NA,TRBV4-1
CASFAGYGANVLTF,few,NA,TRBV5-1